This entry lists 20 T cell receptor beta chains sequenced from one sample in a study of shared clonotypes between healthy human individuals. Sequencing was performed with immunoSEQ multiplex PCR; in TCRdb, only in-frame clones are kept and a portion is missing. This sample yields 2.5 million or so clones, of which just over 90% are seen a single time; 0.14% belongs to the top ten. The specimen sequenced was naive CD4+ T cells sorted from blood. Described subset: CD45RA+ positively selected. The receptors originated from a young man in good health.

The chain has TRBV28 and TRBJ2-3, with D hard to call. The CDR3 consists of 15 residues. The V end was cut by 7 bases, the J end by 4 bases, with 18 bases between. CDR1 is MDHEN, CDR2 SYDVKM, per germline. In nucleotides, the CDR3 is TGTGCCAGCACCTCCCAAGGCTTAGGTGCAGATACGCAGTATTTT. This gives the protein CASTSQGLGADTQYF.

The chain is built from TRBV18 and TRBJ2-1; 8 bases align to TRBD1. The length of the CDR3 is 14 residues. Trimming removed 2 bases from V and 8 bases from J; junction bases left unmatched: 5. Germline V gives CDR1 KGHSH, CDR2 LQKENI. CDR3 nucleotide sequence: TGTGCCAGCTCACCAAGGGACAGGAGCTATGAGCAGTTCTTC. Its protein is CASSPRDRSYEQFF.

This sequence joins TRBV5-1 and TRBJ2-3; D remains ambiguous. Germline V gene data show CDR1 as SGHRS and CDR2 as YFSETQ. This CDR3 contains 17 residues. The germline V and J ends were trimmed by 0 bases and 2 bases, with 16 bases remaining between them. For the CDR3, the DNA is TGCGCCAGCAGCTTGGGGTTCCCCCCCCGCTTCACAGATACGCAGTATTTT. The encoded protein is CASSLGFPPRFTDTQYF.

As concerns this clone: The sample holds other DNA sequences that translate to the same CDR3. This chain connects TRBV6-6 to TRBJ2-1; D gene ambiguous. Germline V gene lookup returns CDR1 MNHNY and CDR2 SVGAGI (reference sequence). This CDR3 is 13 amino acids long. The V and J ends lost 6 bases and 0 bases respectively, with 6 bases between them. The CDR3 sequence is CASRDSSYNEQFF. The CDR3 DNA sequence: TGTGCCAGCAGAGACTCCTCCTACAATGAGCAGTTCTTC.

Concerning this clone itself: Other nucleotide sequences in the sample specify the same CDR3. The rearrangement joins TRBV5-1 to TRBJ1-4, with D unresolved. Trimming cost V 2 bases and J 1 base, with 6 bases left between them. The CDR3 is made up of 14 amino acids. Germline V lookup: CDR1 SGHRS, CDR2 YFSETQ. The CDR3: CASSLSGTNEKLFF. CDR3 in DNA: TGCGCCAGCAGCTTATCAGGAACTAATGAAAAACTGTTTTTT.

The rearrangement uses TRBV5-6 and TRBJ2-7; D call uncertain. The germline CDR1 and CDR2 sequences are SGHDT and YYEEEE. The CDR3 runs to 12 residues. Trimming took 4 bases from V and 2 from J, leaving 7 bases between them. The CDR3 coding sequence is TGTGCCAGCAGCATCGATACCTACGAGCAGTACTTC. Protein product: CASSIDTYEQYF.

V usage is TRBV5-1 and J usage is TRBJ2-5; D gene unclear. V was trimmed by 1 base and J by 2 bases, leaving 9 bases between them. CDR3 length: 14 residues. Looked up from germline, CDR1 is SGHRS and CDR2 is YFSETQ. CDR3 sequence reads: CASSLFGSQETQYF. The CDR3 DNA follows: TGCGCCAGCAGCTTGTTCGGCAGTCAAGAGACCCAGTACTTC.

This chain links TRBV7-2 with TRBJ2-7; D assignment may be TRBD1 or TRBD2 (5 bases each). Deletions cut 6 bases from V and 2 bases from J, with 17 bases between. Germline lookup yields CDR1 SGHTA and CDR2 FQGNSA. CDR3 length: 15 residues. CDR3 nucleotide sequence: TGTGCCAGCAGTTACCGGGGCCAAGGCCCCTACGAGCAGTACTTC. It specifies CASSYRGQGPYEQYF.

This chain uses TRBV7-8 with TRBJ1-1; 8 nucleotides match TRBD1. Trimming removed 4 bases from V and 5 bases from J; junction bases left unmatched: 6. The CDR3 covers 14 residues. CDR1 and CDR2 from the germline V gene are SGHVS and FQNEAQ. DNA for the CDR3: TGTGCCAGCAGCTCATCGGACAGGGATACTGAAGCTTTCTTT. It specifies CASSSSDRDTEAFF.

This chain connects TRBV5-1 to TRBJ1-2; D gene uncertain. The V and J ends lost 0 bases and 8 bases respectively, with 8 bases between them. CDR1 is SGHRS and CDR2 is YFSETQ in the germline V gene. This CDR3 region has 12 residues. CDR3 protein: CASSLGTEGYTF. Here the CDR3 DNA reads TGCGCCAGCAGCTTGGGCACGGAGGGCTACACCTTC.

The rearrangement joins TRBV7-9 to TRBJ2-2; D remains unclear. Trimming pared 5 bases from V and 2 bases from J, leaving 12 bases between. Germline V gene data show CDR1 as SEHNR and CDR2 as FQNEAQ (reference sequence). The CDR3 extends over 15 amino acids. CDR3 coding DNA: TGTGCCAGCAGCAGTGGATCGCAAAACACCGGGGAGCTGTTTTTT. Translation: CASSSGSQNTGELFF.

Points on this clone: The sample holds other DNA sequences that translate to the same CDR3. The rearrangement uses TRBV5-4 and TRBJ2-3; TRBD2 agrees at 8 bases. The CDR3 length is 15 residues. The germline gives CDR1 SGHNT, CDR2 YYREEE (reference sequence). The V segment lost 3 bases and the J segment 0 bases; nucleotides outside the gene matches: 3. Here the CDR3 DNA reads TGTGCCAGCAGCTCATTAGCGGGGAGCACAGATACGCAGTATTTT. Translating it yields CASSSLAGSTDTQYF.

The chain couples TRBV5-1 to TRBJ1-2; D may be TRBD1 (5 bases). Germline lookup yields CDR1 SGHRS and CDR2 YFSETQ. V lost 5 bases, J lost 3 bases, and 14 bases lay in between. The CDR3 spans 14 residues. CDR3 region: CASSLGASDYGYTF. In DNA form, the CDR3 reads TGCGCCAGCAGTCTTGGGGCATCTGACTATGGCTACACCTTC.

Comment on this clone: Different DNA sequences within this sample yield the same CDR3. The V and J genes are TRBV11-3 and TRBJ2-3, with 8 bases that match TRBD2. This CDR3 is built from 15 residues. V was pared by 2 bases and J by 1 base, with 2 bases of the junction left unmatched. Germline V gene sequence: CDR1 SGHNT, CDR2 YENEEA. CDR3 protein: CASSLSGGGTDTQYF. Here the CDR3 DNA reads TGTGCCAGCAGCTTATCGGGGGGGGGCACAGATACGCAGTATTTT.

This chain links TRBV6-1 with TRBJ2-5, with 7 bases lining up with TRBD2. Germline values: CDR1 MNHNS, CDR2 SASEGT. V lost 7 bases to trimming and J lost 1 base; unmatched junction nucleotides: 6. CDR3 length: 14 amino acids. CDR3 DNA: TGTGCCAGCAATAGACTAGCTAGCCAAGAGACCCAGTACTTC. Amino acid sequence: CASNRLASQETQYF.

This clone came up once. The chain has TRBV19 and TRBJ2-7, with no clear D. Germline V gene data show CDR1 as LNHDA and CDR2 as SQIVND (reference sequence). Trimming pared 4 bases from V and 3 bases from J, leaving 10 bases between. The CDR3 loop spans 13 amino acids. CDR3 sequence: CASSNRPNYEQYF. The CDR3 DNA reads TGTGCCAGTAGTAATAGGCCGAACTACGAGCAGTACTTC.

This chain joins TRBV27 and TRBJ1-6, with D possibly matching TRBD1 (5 bases). Germline V gene lookup returns CDR1 MNHEY and CDR2 SMNVEV (reference sequence). The CDR3 sequence is 15 residues long. Trimming pared 0 bases from V and 4 bases from J, leaving 7 bases between. CDR3 nucleotide sequence: TGTGCCAGCAGTTTATCGGGGACTTATAATTCACCCCTCCACTTT. It is translated as CASSLSGTYNSPLHF.

J is TRBJ2-2 and V is TRBV7-2; weak D call: TRBD2 (6 bases). In germline, CDR1 is SGHTA, CDR2 FQGNSA. CDR3 length: 15 amino acids. The V end was cut by 6 bases, the J end by 4 bases, with 15 bases between. CDR3 residues: CASRKGAGGTGELFF. DNA of the CDR3: TGTGCCAGCAGGAAGGGAGCGGGCGGCACCGGGGAGCTGTTTTTT.

In regard to this clone: Distinct nucleotide sequences in the sample also encode this CDR3. V gene TRBV5-1 combines with J gene TRBJ2-5; 8 bases agree with TRBD1. This CDR3 region has 14 residues. Germline values: CDR1 SGHRS, CDR2 YFSETQ. V lost 3 bases to trimming and J lost 4 bases; unmatched junction nucleotides: 5. The CDR3 reads CASSSTGGRETQYF. The CDR3 nucleotides are TGCGCCAGCAGCTCCACAGGGGGACGAGAGACCCAGTACTTC.

The chain carries TRBV19 and TRBJ2-7; 12 bases match TRBD2. The junction had 11 bases not matched to a gene; V was cut back by 9 bases and J by 5 bases. CDR1 and CDR2 (germline): LNHDA, SQIVND (reference sequence). There are 15 residues in the CDR3. CDR3 DNA: TGTGCCAGAGGGACTAGCGGGCCGATGGCCCACGAGCAGTACTTC. As protein: CARGTSGPMAHEQYF.